These 18 T cell receptor beta chains came from one sample sequenced in a study of T cells in Graves' hyperthyroidism and ophthalmopathy. From RNA transcripts, TCR beta CDR3 regions were amplified. First-round RT-PCR targeting the TCR CDR3 was performed with the HTBI primer set. TCRdb passed the multiplex PCR reads through MiXCR, listing each CDR3 protein once. The sample holds about 280,000 distinct CDR3 sequences, less than 30% seen once. Specimen: blood. These receptors were taken from a man aged 35-49 years with Graves' hyperthyroidism that later progressed to Graves' ophthalmopathy.

This clonotype was counted at least ten times. The rearrangement joins TRBV13 to TRBJ1-1; the D gene is possibly TRBD1 (6 bases). The germline CDR1 and CDR2 sequences are PRHDT and FYEKMQ (reference sequence). This CDR3 has 10 amino acids. The V and J ends lost 6 bases and 7 bases respectively, with 6 bases between them. CDR3 sequence reads: CASRGHEAFF. CDR3 nucleotide sequence: TGTGCCAGCAGGGGACATGAAGCTTTCTTT.

The rearrangement joins TRBV30 to TRBJ2-7, with a tentative D call TRBD2 (5 bases). The ends were cut back, 4 bases at V and 7 bases at J, with 17 bases in the middle. CDR1 is GTSNPN and CDR2 is SVGIG in the germline V gene (reference sequence). CDR3 length equals 13 residues. CDR3 residues: CAWTTNSPTEQYF. The CDR3 DNA follows: TGTGCCTGGACGACTAACTCCCCCACGGAGCAGTACTTC.

This clonotype was found many times. The chain has TRBV14 and TRBJ1-3; possible D gene TRBD1, 5 bases. CDR3 length equals 16 residues. Germline V gives CDR1 SGHDN, CDR2 FVKESK. Deletions cut 1 base from V and 0 bases from J, with 10 bases between. The CDR3 sequence is CASSQVPGSSGNTIYF. The CDR3 nucleotides are TGTGCCAGCAGCCAAGTTCCAGGGAGCTCTGGAAACACCATATATTTT.

This clonotype has ten or more counts. The chain combines TRBV10-1 with TRBJ2-7; TRBD1 or TRBD2 may be the D gene (6 bases each). Trimming pared 4 bases from V and 4 bases from J, leaving 11 bases between. CDR1 WNHNN and CDR2 SYGVQD come from the germline V gene (reference sequence). This CDR3 has 13 residues. The CDR3 is CASSAGDLYEQYF. CDR3 bases: TGCGCCAGCAGTGCAGGGGACTTATACGAGCAGTACTTC.

This rearrangement joins TRBV6-4 to TRBJ2-5, with TRBD2 matching over 7 bases. Per the germline V gene, CDR1 is MRHNA and CDR2 is SNTAGT. The V and J ends lost 5 bases and 3 bases, in that order; junction bases with no gene match: 12. The CDR3 covers 16 residues. The CDR3: CASSYPDMSGEETQYF. CDR3 DNA: TGTGCCAGCAGTTACCCTGATATGAGCGGGGAAGAGACCCAGTACTTC.

This clonotype was seen ten or more times. The chain joins TRBV7-2 to TRBJ2-7; the D is unclear. Germline lookup yields CDR1 SGHTA and CDR2 FQGNSA. Trimming stripped 0 bases from V and 7 bases from J, with 4 bases between. The CDR3 covers 11 residues. The CDR3 region is CASSLAQEQYF. CDR3 nucleotide sequence: TGTGCCAGCAGCTTAGCTCAAGAGCAGTACTTC.

This clonotype appeared many times. The chain combines TRBV6-1 with TRBJ1-1, with 7 bases matching TRBD1. J lost 5 bases, V lost 2 bases, and 14 bases had no gene match. Germline loops: CDR1 MNHNS, CDR2 SASEGT. This CDR3 spans 17 amino acids. CDR3 nucleotide sequence: TGTGCCAGCAGTGAAATTTGGCCTGCAGCAGGGGGAACTGAAGCTTTCTTT. It codes for CASSEIWPAAGGTEAFF.

This rearrangement joins TRBV6-1 to TRBJ1-5; D might be TRBD1 (6 bases). This CDR3 has 12 residues. Germline CDR1 is MNHNS and CDR2 is SASEGT. Trimming took 7 bases from V and 6 from J, leaving 10 bases between them. The CDR3 loop reads CASKGGAQPQHF. The CDR3, as DNA: TGTGCCAGCAAGGGGGGTGCTCAGCCCCAGCATTTT.

Ten or more counts support this clonotype. This chain joins TRBV28 and TRBJ1-2, with 7 bases identical to TRBD1. Germline loops: CDR1 MDHEN, CDR2 SYDVKM. J lost 4 bases, V lost 2 bases, and 16 bases had no gene match. This CDR3 spans 18 amino acids. As DNA, the CDR3 is TGTGCCAGCAGTTTAGCCCAGGGGACAGCCGCGGGGGGCTATGGCTACACCTTC. Amino acids: CASSLAQGTAAGGYGYTF.

In its sample, this clonotype was seen many times. This chain links TRBV20-1 with TRBJ1-2, with TRBD1 matching over 10 bases. Germline trimming cut 1 base from V and 4 bases from J; bases unmatched to any gene: 6. The germline V gene encodes CDR1 DFQATT and CDR2 SNEGSKA (reference sequence). The CDR3 extends over 15 amino acids. This CDR3 is CSARGTGGKVYGYTF. The CDR3 DNA reads TGCAGTGCTAGAGGGACAGGGGGGAAAGTCTATGGCTACACCTTC.

The chain is built from TRBV2 and TRBJ2-7; D unresolved. The CDR3 is made up of 15 amino acids. V was trimmed by 1 base and J by 3 bases, leaving 13 bases between them. CDR1 is SNHLY, CDR2 FYNNEI, per germline. The chain's CDR3 is CASSEGQVQHYEQYF. For the CDR3, the DNA is TGTGCCAGCAGTGAAGGGCAGGTACAGCACTACGAGCAGTACTTC.

The sample holds many counts of this clonotype. This sequence joins TRBV4-2 and TRBJ1-5, with a tentative D call TRBD1 (6 bases). The germline gives CDR1 LGHNA, CDR2 YNFKEQ. The CDR3 covers 15 residues. Trimming pared 0 bases from V and 4 bases from J, leaving 10 bases between. The CDR3 loop reads CASSQDDQGNQPQHF. CDR3 DNA sequence: TGTGCCAGCAGCCAAGATGATCAGGGGAATCAGCCCCAGCATTTT.

This clonotype was counted ten times or more. V gene TRBV2 combines with J gene TRBJ2-5; D is unresolved. V was trimmed by 3 bases and J by 5 bases, leaving 10 bases between them. The CDR3 extends over 13 amino acids. CDR1 and CDR2 from the germline V gene are SNHLY and FYNNEI. The CDR3 region has the DNA TGTGCCAGCAGTGAGTCCGGGCTGGAGACCCAGTACTTC. The encoded protein is CASSESGLETQYF.

This clonotype came up many times. V is TRBV6-1 and J is TRBJ2-2; perhaps TRBD1 as D (6 bases). The germline CDR1 and CDR2 sequences are MNHNS and SASEGT. This CDR3 is 13 amino acids long. Trimming stripped 5 bases from V and 6 bases from J, with 10 bases between. DNA of the CDR3: TGTGCCAGCAGTACAGGGATGGCCGGGGAGCTGTTTTTT. Its protein product is CASSTGMAGELFF.

This clonotype was detected many times. This chain uses TRBV12-3 or TRBV12-4 with TRBJ1-1; TRBD1 is a possible D gene (5 bases). Trimming removed 3 bases at V and 8 bases at J, with 13 bases between. This CDR3 contains 13 residues. The CDR3 DNA is TGTGCCAGCAGTTTTGGGGGGACGGCAGAAGCTTTCTTT. Translating gives CASSFGGTAEAFF.

This clonotype showed up many times. This chain joins TRBV27 and TRBJ2-7; the D gene is possibly TRBD2 (5 bases). Germline loops: CDR1 MNHEY, CDR2 SMNVEV (reference sequence). V dropped 5 bases and J dropped 0 bases, with 11 bases sitting between them. The CDR3 runs to 14 residues. The CDR3 sequence: CASSRASSSYEQYF. In nucleotides, the CDR3 is TGTGCCAGCAGTCGGGCTAGCAGCTCCTACGAGCAGTACTTC.

This clonotype was counted at least ten times. Here the CDR3 reads CASSRGGAEETQYF. For the CDR3, the DNA is TGTGCCAGCAGCCGAGGGGGGGCGGAAGAGACCCAGTACTTC. V and J are TRBV2 and TRBJ2-5, with D perhaps matching TRBD2 (7 bases). Germline CDR1 is SNHLY and CDR2 is FYNNEI. There are 14 residues in the CDR3. V was trimmed by 6 bases and J by 3 bases, leaving 14 bases between them.

This chain links TRBV20-1 with TRBJ2-1; 11 nucleotides align to TRBD2. Trimming removed 6 bases from V and 6 bases from J; junction bases left unmatched: 4. CDR1 DFQATT and CDR2 SNEGSKA come from the germline V gene (reference sequence). This CDR3 is built from 13 residues. The DNA for the CDR3 is TGCAGTGCAACCGGGACTAGCGGCAATGAGCAGTTCTTC. Translating it yields CSATGTSGNEQFF.